This T cell receptor beta chain emerged from a study of OX40 agonist ivuxolimab in advanced cancers. Assay: immunoSEQ multiplex PCR; the TCRdb copy retains only in-frame clones and omits some. Among some 26,000 clones listed, approximately 86% were seen once. The germline CDR1 and CDR2 sequences are MNHEY and SVGAGI. This CDR3 region has 12 residues. The sequence was obtained from an adult with an advanced solid tumor such as melanoma, head and neck, liver or kidney cancer. The sequences come from CD4+ or CD8+ T cells sorted from blood, collected in a trial of the OX40 agonist ivuxolimab. The rearrangement joins TRBV6-5 to TRBJ2-7, with 8 bases fitting TRBD1. Here the CDR3 reads CASGGDSYEQYF. As DNA, the CDR3 is TGTGCTTCAGGGGGCGATTCCTACGAGCAGTACTTC.